This T cell receptor beta chain was recorded in a study of T cell responses to AZD1222 COVID-19 vaccine. Study outcomes and limitations: A reported finding is that nearly half of spike-specific TCRs target unmutated variant regions. It was only a handful of AZD1222 recipients who were seropositive at baseline. Scientists sampled the repertoires only once the peak T cell response had passed.

Clones were sequenced by immunoSEQ multiplex PCR, and TCRdb holds only the in-frame ones, with some missing. The profile shows approximately 170,000 clones, 80% to 95% of them singletons. V shed 6 bases and J shed 0 bases, with 24 bases lying between them. Germline V lookup: CDR1 KGHSH, CDR2 LQKENI. This CDR3 contains 19 residues. Details on this clone: Its antigen is not identified.

V is TRBV18 and J is TRBJ1-5; D unresolved. The receptor comes from an adult in good health. Source: peripheral blood, taken on day 0 of AZD1222 vaccination. CDR3 nucleotide sequence: TGTGCCAGCTCTCCCAGGTTGGGCAGGCGTGGAGGTAGCAATCAGCCCCAGCATTTT. This translates into CASSPRLGRRGGSNQPQHF.